The 30 T cell receptor beta chains presented below share a single source sample, sequenced in a study of cytomegalovirus exposure and HLA in healthy donors (dated 2017 in TCRdb). Receptor amplification or capture employed the immunoSEQ multiplex PCR assay. For the multiplex PCR, a mixture combining 60 forward primers for TCR Vbeta segments and 13 reverse primers for TCR Jbeta segments was used. The immuneACCESS repertoire file appears here via TCRdb, limited to in-frame rearrangements. These files lack a portion of the clones; in checked studies, under half of the deficit traces to unresolved V genes, and the cause of the others is not known. In all, the sample holds about 160,000 clones, and more than 65% of those were seen once. The ten largest account for roughly 1.2% of the sample. Sequencing input: PBMCs. The receptors derive from a woman between 50 and 59 years old in good health and CMV-seronegative.

The chain has TRBV9 and TRBJ2-2; 9 nucleotides agree with TRBD1. CDR3 size: 15 residues. The germline V gene encodes CDR1 SGDLS and CDR2 YYNGEE. V trimming: 4 bases; J trimming: 5 bases; junction bases outside the gene matches: 6. CDR3 sequence: CASSRTGERTGELFF. CDR3 in DNA: TGTGCCAGCAGCCGGACAGGGGAGAGGACCGGGGAGCTGTTTTTT.

This clone was detected once. The chain carries TRBV18 and TRBJ1-1; maybe TRBD1 (5 bases). CDR1 is KGHSH and CDR2 is LQKENI in the germline V gene. Trimming pared 7 bases from V and 1 base from J, leaving 13 bases between. This CDR3 spans 14 amino acids. CDR3 nucleotide sequence: TGTGCCAGCTTCTGGGGCCAGCAGAACACTGAAGCTTTCTTT. Translating gives CASFWGQQNTEAFF.

This chain connects TRBV7-2 to TRBJ2-1, with D hard to call. Trimming took 3 bases from V and 4 from J, leaving 16 bases between them. Germline loops: CDR1 SGHTA, CDR2 FQGNSA. This CDR3 contains 16 residues. In nucleotides, the CDR3 is TGTGCCAGCAGCTTTACCTCGTCTGTTCAGTACAATGAGCAGTTCTTC. This encodes CASSFTSSVQYNEQFF.

The rearrangement joins TRBV6-4 to TRBJ2-3; 13 nucleotides agree with TRBD2. V trimming: 3 bases; J trimming: 4 bases; junction bases outside the gene matches: 1. CDR1 and CDR2 (germline): MRHNA, SNTAGT. The CDR3 sequence is 15 residues long. The CDR3 sequence: CASSEGTSGADTQYF. The CDR3, as DNA: TGTGCCAGCAGTGAAGGGACTAGCGGGGCAGATACGCAGTATTTT.

This clone was picked up one time. The chain couples TRBV5-1 to TRBJ1-1; 10 bases are a match to TRBD1. This CDR3 is 17 amino acids long. Germline lookup yields CDR1 SGHRS and CDR2 YFSETQ. The ends lost 0 bases at V and 4 bases at J; junction bases unmatched: 9. The CDR3 region is CASSLGQGAPWGTEAFF. In DNA, the CDR3 is TGCGCCAGCAGCTTGGGACAGGGGGCCCCCTGGGGCACTGAAGCTTTCTTT.

The V and J genes are TRBV27 and TRBJ2-5; TRBD2 agrees at 12 bases. Germline values: CDR1 MNHEY, CDR2 SMNVEV (reference sequence). Unmatched junction bases numbered 16, after V lost 6 bases and J lost 5 bases. The CDR3 is made up of 18 amino acids. The CDR3 DNA follows: TGTGCCAGCAGCTCCTCCCTGCTGACTAGCGGGGGTGGTGAGACCCAGTACTTC. Translated, it gives CASSSSLLTSGGGETQYF.

This clone was seen a handful of times. The gene calls are TRBV5-4 and TRBJ2-1, with TRBD2 matching 13 bases. Germline assignment: CDR1 SGHNT and CDR2 YYREEE (reference sequence). Losses at the gene ends were 4 bases for V and 6 bases for J; bases not matched to a gene: 7. This CDR3 comprises 16 residues. This CDR3 is CASSGSGTSGVNEQFF. CDR3 in DNA: TGTGCCAGCAGCGGTTCCGGGACTAGCGGGGTCAATGAGCAGTTCTTC.

The V gene is TRBV7-9, the J gene TRBJ2-7, with TRBD1 as a possible D gene (5 bases). The germline V gene encodes CDR1 SEHNR and CDR2 FQNEAQ (reference sequence). Trimming took off 3 bases at V and 3 bases at J, with 12 bases between the two ends. CDR3 length equals 14 residues. CDR3 DNA sequence: TGTGCCAGCAGCTTTGACAGTTACTTCTACGAGCAGTACTTC. Protein: CASSFDSYFYEQYF. Supplemented by reference TRBV7-9 and TRBJ2-7, the full variable domain reads DTGVSQNPRHKITKRGQNVTFRCDPISEHNRLYWYRQTLGQGPEFLTYFQNEAQLEKSRLLSDRFSAERPKGSFSTLEIQRTEQGDSAMYLCASSFDSYFYEQYFGPGTRLTVT.

Regarding this clone: One end of the junction varies from germline; a read error may be responsible. Distinct nucleotide sequences in the sample also encode this CDR3. V and J are TRBV5-6 and TRBJ1-2; tentative D call: TRBD1 (5 bases). CDR1 is SGHDT, CDR2 YYEEEE, per germline. The CDR3 runs 17 residues. CDR3 coding DNA: TGCGCCAGCAGCTTGGCCGTCGCGAAGGGGCACAGCTATGGCTACACCTTC. It translates to CASSLAVAKGHSYGYTF.

The chain carries TRBV5-1 and TRBJ2-7; perhaps TRBD2 as D (6 bases). The CDR3 consists of 15 residues. Germline CDR1 reads SGHRS; CDR2 reads YFSETQ. V gave up 3 bases and J gave up 2 bases, with 15 bases separating them. The CDR3 nucleotides read TGCGCCAGCAGCTATAGGAGGGTAGGACCCTACGAGCAGTACTTC. Translation: CASSYRRVGPYEQYF.

The chain links TRBV15 to TRBJ2-5; tentative D call: TRBD2 (6 bases). The CDR3 runs 15 residues. Looked up from germline, CDR1 is LNHNV and CDR2 is YYDKDF (reference sequence). The V end lost 0 bases, the J end lost 5 bases, and 13 bases lay between the germline ends. Here the CDR3 DNA reads TGTGCCACCAGCAGAGACGGAGGGAAGGGGGAGACCCAGTACTTC. This translates into CATSRDGGKGETQYF.

This clone was observed a single time. This chain links TRBV5-6 with TRBJ1-6, with a tentative D call TRBD1 (6 bases). This CDR3 region has 14 residues. Germline CDR1 and CDR2: SGHDT and YYEEEE. V gave up 6 bases and J gave up 8 bases, with 15 bases separating them. In DNA form, the CDR3 reads TGTGCCAGCATCCTCAGGGGTACCGATTCACCCCTCCACTTT. Translation: CASILRGTDSPLHF. Combining the CDR3 with reference TRBV5-6 and TRBJ1-6 gives the whole variable domain DAGVTQSPTHLIKTRGQQVTLRCSPKSGHDTVSWYQQALGQGPQFIFQYYEEEERQRGNFPDRFSGHQFPNYSSELNVNALLLGDSALYLCASILRGTDSPLHFGNGTRLTVT.

The rearrangement links TRBV2 to TRBJ1-2; D is undetermined. Trimming shortened V by 1 base and J by 4 bases, and 4 bases separated the two germline ends. The CDR3 extends over 12 amino acids. Germline values: CDR1 SNHLY, CDR2 FYNNEI. The chain's CDR3 is CASSEDGYGYTF. CDR3 in DNA: TGTGCCAGCAGTGAAGACGGCTATGGCTACACCTTC.

This chain links TRBV9 with TRBJ1-2; D is unclear. In germline, CDR1 is SGDLS, CDR2 YYNGEE. The length of the CDR3 is 15 residues. With 0 bases removed from V and 7 bases from J, the gap between germline ends came to 16 bases. CDR3 nucleotide sequence: TGTGCCAGCAGCGTAGGGCCGACGGGGTTGGGTGGCTACACCTTC. It yields the protein CASSVGPTGLGGYTF.

The gene calls are TRBV29-1 and TRBJ2-5; D is undetermined. Trimming took 7 bases from V and 0 from J, leaving 6 bases between them. CDR3 length: 11 amino acids. In germline, CDR1 is SQVTM, CDR2 ANQGSEA. The CDR3 coding sequence is TGCAGCGGCAGGAACCAAGAGACCCAGTACTTC. This encodes CSGRNQETQYF.

This sequence joins TRBV28 and TRBJ2-6; 7 bases align to TRBD1. CDR3 length: 20 residues. Germline CDR1 reads MDHEN; CDR2 reads SYDVKM. Trimming cost V 5 bases and J 1 base; bases outside gene matches: 17. CDR3 loop: CASSVPGQVFTGSGANVLTF. For the CDR3, the DNA is TGTGCCAGCAGTGTCCCCGGACAGGTTTTCACAGGATCTGGGGCCAACGTCCTGACTTTC. Full variable domain (remainder filled in from reference TRBV28 and TRBJ2-6): DVKVTQSSRYLVKRTGEKVFLECVQDMDHENMFWYRQDPGLGLRLIYFSYDVKMKEKGDIPEGYSVSREKKERFSLILESASTNQTSMYLCASSVPGQVFTGSGANVLTFGAGSRLTVL.

This clone has a single count. The V call is TRBV6-5, the J call TRBJ1-5; a possible D gene is TRBD1 (6 bases). Trimming took off 2 bases at V and 2 bases at J, with 10 bases between the two ends. This CDR3 is built from 15 residues. Germline CDR1 and CDR2: MNHEY and SVGAGI. The CDR3 DNA is TGTGCCAGCAGTTACAAGACAGGTGGCAATCAGCCCCAGCATTTT. Its protein is CASSYKTGGNQPQHF.

Concerning this clone: Given the absence of the conserved phenylalanine or tryptophan at the CDR3 end, a read error is likely. The J gene is TRBJ2-7, the V gene TRBV7-9; 10 bases are shared with TRBD2. Germline V gene data show CDR1 as SEHNR and CDR2 as FQNEAQ (reference sequence). The CDR3 loop spans 14 amino acids. Trimming at V came to 4 bases and at J to 7 bases, leaving 7 bases not matched to a gene. The CDR3 region is CASSSPGLAAEQYS. The CDR3 DNA reads as TGTGCCAGCAGCTCGCCCGGACTAGCGGCTGAGCAGTACTCC.

This clone came up a few times. The chain links TRBV4-1 to TRBJ2-5; 11 nucleotides match TRBD1. The germline V gene encodes CDR1 MGHRA and CDR2 YSYEKL. The CDR3 contains 17 residues. Trimming removed 1 base from V and 4 bases from J; junction bases left unmatched: 8. The CDR3 nucleotides read TGCGCCAGCAGCCAAGGGGTGGGGACAGGGGGATCAGAGACCCAGTACTTC. Its translation is CASSQGVGTGGSETQYF.

The chain is built from TRBV25-1 and TRBJ1-5; D ambiguous. CDR1 is MGHDK and CDR2 is SYGVNS in the germline V gene. The CDR3 runs to 16 residues. V was pared by 2 bases and J by 1 base, with 12 bases between. DNA for the CDR3: TGTGCCAGCAGTGAAGGGAGAGGGTGGAGCAATCAGCCCCAGCATTTT. Translation gives CASSEGRGWSNQPQHF.

The chain employs TRBV6-1 and TRBJ1-1; D remains ambiguous. Germline CDR1 MNHNS, CDR2 SASEGT. Trimming took off 1 base at V and 1 base at J, with 7 bases between the two ends. The CDR3 runs to 14 residues. This CDR3 is CASSEDRGNTEAFF. CDR3 DNA: TGTGCCAGCAGTGAAGATAGAGGGAACACTGAAGCTTTCTTT.

The rearrangement links TRBV6-1 to TRBJ2-3; a weak D match, TRBD2 (5 bases). Trimming removed 2 bases at V and 4 bases at J, with 13 bases between. The CDR3 length is 15 residues. Germline V gene data show CDR1 as MNHNS and CDR2 as SASEGT. The CDR3 is CASSELSRVADTQYF. CDR3 sequence (DNA): TGTGCCAGCAGTGAACTGTCGCGGGTGGCAGATACGCAGTATTTT.

The chain uses TRBV9 and TRBJ2-5, with 11 bases fitting TRBD2. V shed 2 bases and J 1 base; nucleotides not matched to a gene: 4. Germline CDR1 SGDLS, CDR2 YYNGEE. The CDR3 loop spans 16 amino acids. The CDR3: CASSVTSGRGQETQYF. CDR3 sequence (DNA): TGTGCCAGCAGCGTTACTAGCGGGAGAGGCCAAGAGACCCAGTACTTC.

This rearrangement joins TRBV15 to TRBJ2-2; 8 bases are a match to TRBD1. V dropped 5 bases and J dropped 5; count of bases not matched to a gene: 1. Germline CDR1 is LNHNV and CDR2 is YYDKDF (reference sequence). This CDR3 spans 13 amino acids. The CDR3 nucleotides read TGTGCCACCAGCGGACAGGGAACCGGGGAGCTGTTTTTT. This codes for CATSGQGTGELFF. The full variable domain, with the rest looked up from reference TRBV15 and TRBJ2-2, is DAMVIQNPRYQVTQFGKPVTLSCSQTLNHNVMYWYQQKSSQAPKLLFHYYDKDFNNEADTPDNFQSRRPNTSFCFLDIRSPGLGDTAMYLCATSGQGTGELFFGEGSRLTVL.

The genes are TRBV2 and TRBJ1-1, with 10 positions matching TRBD1. J lost 0 bases, V lost 4 bases, and 8 bases had no gene match. This CDR3 comprises 17 residues. Germline CDR1 SNHLY, CDR2 FYNNEI. The CDR3: CASSVNTDRGMNTEAFF. CDR3 sequence (DNA): TGTGCCAGCAGTGTAAATACGGACAGGGGGATGAACACTGAAGCTTTCTTT.

J is TRBJ2-7 and V is TRBV7-2; TRBD1 matches 7 bases. Germline-derived CDR1 and CDR2 are SGHTA and FQGNSA. The CDR3 is 16 residues long. The V segment lost 2 bases and the J segment 3 bases; nucleotides outside the gene matches: 10. The CDR3 region has the DNA TGTGCCAGCAGCTTATACAGGGGCCTAATCCACTACGAGCAGTACTTC. This translates into CASSLYRGLIHYEQYF.

A few counts support this clone. The sample carries other DNA sequences with the same CDR3. This chain joins TRBV28 and TRBJ1-1; D is uncertain. Trimming stripped 6 bases from V and 0 bases from J, with 5 bases between. This CDR3 has 12 amino acids. From germline, CDR1 is MDHEN and CDR2 SYDVKM. CDR3 loop: CASRSVNTEAFF. The CDR3 nucleotides read TGTGCCAGCAGGTCAGTGAACACTGAAGCTTTCTTT. The variable domain in full, completed from reference TRBV28 and TRBJ1-1, reads DVKVTQSSRYLVKRTGEKVFLECVQDMDHENMFWYRQDPGLGLRLIYFSYDVKMKEKGDIPEGYSVSREKKERFSLILESASTNQTSMYLCASRSVNTEAFFGQGTRLTVV.

This chain connects TRBV7-2 to TRBJ1-1; D not resolved. Looked up from germline, CDR1 is SGHTA and CDR2 is FQGNSA. This CDR3 is 18 amino acids long. Trimming pared 2 bases from V and 0 bases from J, leaving 19 bases between. The CDR3 region is CASSLPDQHEDMNTEAFF. The CDR3 coding sequence is TGTGCCAGCAGCTTACCAGACCAACATGAGGATATGAACACTGAAGCTTTCTTT.

On this clone: Germline and junction disagree at one end, which may indicate a read error. V is TRBV5-1 and J is TRBJ2-5, with D maybe TRBD2 (6 bases). From germline, CDR1 is SGHRS and CDR2 YFSETQ. The CDR3 length is 15 residues. The CDR3: CANSSMGGLTETQYF. CDR3 nucleotides: TGCGCCAACAGCTCCATGGGGGGACTGACAGAGACCCAGTACTTC.

V usage is TRBV5-5 and J usage is TRBJ1-5, with 7 bases that match TRBD1. Germline CDR1 SGHKS, CDR2 YYEKEE (reference sequence). This CDR3 region has 17 residues. Trimming removed 4 bases from V and 5 bases from J; junction bases left unmatched: 15. The CDR3 DNA is TGTGCCAGCAGCCCAAAACCCCAGGGGGACCTACATCAGCCCCAGCATTTT. This encodes CASSPKPQGDLHQPQHF.